This TCR beta chain came from a study of blood T cells in healthy people across ages. This clonotype appeared once. Its cognate antigen is unknown. From germline, CDR1 is SGHAT and CDR2 FQNNGV. V lost 5 bases to trimming and J lost 2 bases; unmatched junction nucleotides: 5. The length of the CDR3 is 15 residues. Per sample, a minimum of 6 million PBMCs were isolated. Study-level results: Long-lived donors carried more naive CD4+ cells and greater diversity than aged donors. The authors considered diversity estimates from one million T cells to be underestimates.

Together with a sample-barcoded 5' primer, a J-beta primer mix was included in a second PCR lasting about 7 to 11 cycles. TCRdb passed the 5' RACE reads through MiXCR, listing each CDR3 protein once. Counted here are roughly 900,000 distinct CDR3 sequences, around 28% occurring once; the ten biggest clones make up roughly 17%. This TCR came from a woman aged 80 or over in good health. Sequenced material: blood. This chain uses TRBV11-2 with TRBJ2-2; 7 nucleotides align to TRBD1. This CDR3 reads CASSPDRTNTGELFF. CDR3 DNA sequence: TGTGCCAGCAGCCCGGACAGGACTAACACCGGGGAGCTGTTTTTT.